The 26 T cell receptor beta chains below were found in one sample sequenced in a study of T cells in Graves' hyperthyroidism and ophthalmopathy. Amplification targeted TCR beta CDR3 regions from RNA transcripts. HTBI primers were employed in a first-round RT-PCR of the TCR CDR3. In TCRdb, the multiplex PCR reads were re-called with MiXCR into one record per CDR3 protein. The data show 350,000 to 400,000 distinct CDR3 sequences, about 18% seen once. What was sequenced was blood. Receptors originate from a young woman with Graves' hyperthyroidism.

The rearrangement joins TRBV15 to TRBJ2-7, with no clear D. V was pared by 4 bases and J by 6 bases, with 16 bases between. This CDR3 is 14 amino acids long. In germline, CDR1 is LNHNV, CDR2 YYDKDF (reference sequence). The CDR3 bases are TGTGCCACCAGCACGGCCTCTCTTGGAGCCGAGCAGTACTTC. This codes for CATSTASLGAEQYF.

This clonotype has ten or more counts. V is TRBV11-2 and J is TRBJ2-7; D unclear. The CDR3 sequence is 15 residues long. V shed 0 bases and J shed 3 bases, with 12 bases lying between them. The V gene's germline CDR1 is SGHAT and CDR2 FQNNGV. The CDR3 DNA reads as TGTGCCAGCAGCTTAGAAGGTCGGTGGGGCTACGAGCAGTACTTC. Encoded protein: CASSLEGRWGYEQYF.

This clonotype was observed a few times. The rearrangement links TRBV5-1 to TRBJ2-5; TRBD1 is a possible D gene (6 bases). The germline V gene has CDR1 SGHRS and CDR2 YFSETQ. The CDR3 is 17 amino acids. The ends were cut back, 4 bases at V and 0 bases at J, with 19 bases in the middle. CDR3 sequence (DNA): TGCGCCAGCAGCCGGGACACTCTCCCCTCCAACCAAGAGACCCAGTACTTC. Translation: CASSRDTLPSNQETQYF.

This clonotype has at least ten counts. V usage is TRBV30 and J usage is TRBJ2-5, with D possibly matching TRBD1 (6 bases). The germline CDR1 and CDR2 sequences are GTSNPN and SVGIG (reference sequence). The CDR3 runs 13 residues. V lost 3 bases and J 4 bases, leaving 12 bases between the germline ends. The CDR3 nucleotides are TGTGCCTGGAGGTACAGGGCTCGAGAGACCCAGTACTTC. As protein: CAWRYRARETQYF.

The chain links TRBV4-1 to TRBJ1-6; D gene uncertain. The germline V and J ends were trimmed by 1 base and 10 bases, with 14 bases remaining between them. The CDR3 consists of 15 residues. CDR1 is MGHRA and CDR2 is YSYEKL in the germline V gene. DNA of the CDR3: TGCGCCAGCAGCCAAGGATTCTGGGCGTTGTCACCCCTCCACTTT. This sequence encodes CASSQGFWALSPLHF.

This clonotype showed up many times. The chain couples TRBV12-3 or TRBV12-4 to TRBJ1-3; D not certain. V gave up 8 bases and J gave up 0 bases, with 8 bases separating them. The CDR3 spans 13 residues. The CDR3 DNA reads as TGTGCCAGCGGGCGCTCCTCTGGAAACACCATATATTTT. Residues: CASGRSSGNTIYF.

This chain connects TRBV27 to TRBJ2-7; D possibly corresponds to TRBD1 (6 bases). Trimming left V 3 bases short and J 5 bases short, with 17 bases between. The CDR3 is 15 residues long. CDR1 and CDR2 from the germline V gene are MNHEY and SMNVEV (reference sequence). The CDR3 DNA reads TGTGCCAGCAGTTTGGCCAGGGGCGTAATCCACGAGCAGTACTTC. Translation: CASSLARGVIHEQYF.

This clonotype was found many times. The J gene is TRBJ1-1, the V gene TRBV20-1; 8 nucleotides agree with TRBD1. Looked up from germline, CDR1 is DFQATT and CDR2 is SNEGSKA (reference sequence). After removal of 0 bases from V and 3 bases from J, the junction contained 6 bases not matched to a gene. The CDR3 sequence is 15 residues long. Written as DNA, the CDR3 is TGCAGTGCTAGAGATCCAGGGGGCTGGGACACTGAAGCTTTCTTT. It encodes CSARDPGGWDTEAFF.

This clonotype was observed many times. The chain joins TRBV10-3 to TRBJ2-7; D remains unclear. The V and J ends lost 0 bases and 3 bases respectively, with 6 bases between them. CDR1 is ENHRY and CDR2 is SYGVKD in the germline V gene. The CDR3 is 13 residues long. The CDR3 nucleotides are TGTGCCATCAGTGAGTCGACCAGCTACGAGCAGTACTTC. Encoded protein: CAISESTSYEQYF.

This clonotype showed up many times. This chain connects TRBV27 to TRBJ1-5; TRBD1 matches 7 bases. V lost 5 bases, J lost 6 bases, and 7 bases stayed unmatched. The CDR3 has 14 residues. The germline gives CDR1 MNHEY, CDR2 SMNVEV (reference sequence). The CDR3 DNA sequence: TGTGCCAGCAGTACACGACAGGGTACTCAGCCCCAGCATTTT. This codes for CASSTRQGTQPQHF.

Ten or more counts support this clonotype. The rearrangement uses TRBV28 and TRBJ1-5; possible D gene TRBD1, 6 bases. Germline V gene lookup returns CDR1 MDHEN and CDR2 SYDVKM. This CDR3 has 16 residues. V was pared by 1 base and J by 3 bases, with 13 bases between. CDR3: CASSLFSGGVNQPQHF. CDR3 sequence (DNA): TGTGCCAGCAGTTTATTTTCCGGGGGCGTCAATCAGCCCCAGCATTTT.

With respect to this clonotype: A much larger clone sits a single nucleotide away, making a read error possible. The J gene is TRBJ2-5, the V gene TRBV7-9, with D unresolved. The CDR3 is 11 amino acids. Germline lookup yields CDR1 SEHNR and CDR2 FQNEAQ (reference sequence). As DNA, the CDR3 is TGTGCCAGCAGCATAAAAGAGACCCGGTACTTC. Its protein is CASSIKETRYF.

The chain combines TRBV15 with TRBJ2-7; 9 bases are shared with TRBD1. The trim removed 5 bases at V and 3 bases at J, leaving 5 bases unmatched. The CDR3 is 14 amino acids. Per the germline V gene, CDR1 is LNHNV and CDR2 is YYDKDF (reference sequence). CDR3 loop: CATSLGTGSYEQYF. The CDR3 region has the DNA TGTGCCACCAGCCTCGGGACAGGGAGCTACGAGCAGTACTTC.

This clonotype showed up many times. The V and J genes are TRBV9 and TRBJ2-7; no firm D call. The V end lost 0 bases, the J end lost 3 bases, and 13 bases lay between the germline ends. CDR3 length: 15 residues. CDR1 SGDLS and CDR2 YYNGEE come from the germline V gene. CDR3 sequence: CASSVGMGRDYEQYF. CDR3 nucleotide sequence: TGTGCCAGCAGCGTAGGTATGGGAAGAGACTACGAGCAGTACTTC.

This clonotype was counted ten times or more. The V gene is TRBV20-1, the J gene TRBJ2-5; 8 bases are a match to TRBD1. The CDR3 totals 14 residues. The germline gives CDR1 DFQATT, CDR2 SNEGSKA (reference sequence). Trimming took 5 bases from V and 1 from J; bases not matched to a gene: 6. The CDR3 bases are TGCAGTGCTCGTAAAGGGACAGGCCAAGAGACCCAGTACTTC. Protein product: CSARKGTGQETQYF.

In this sample, this clonotype turned up many times. The rearrangement uses TRBV5-1 and TRBJ1-2; 8 nucleotides align to TRBD1. Looked up from germline, CDR1 is SGHRS and CDR2 is YFSETQ. The CDR3 has 15 residues. Trimming removed 1 base from V and 5 bases from J; junction bases left unmatched: 7. CDR3 residues: CASSLTSDRAYGYTF. CDR3 in DNA: TGCGCCAGCAGCTTGACCTCGGACAGGGCTTATGGCTACACCTTC.

The sample holds many counts of this clonotype. This rearrangement joins TRBV20-1 to TRBJ2-7; 10 bases match TRBD2. With 6 bases clipped from V and 2 bases from J, the junction kept 13 bases outside the gene matches. The CDR3 spans 16 residues. The germline V gene encodes CDR1 DFQATT and CDR2 SNEGSKA (reference sequence). CDR3 amino acids: CSAHNLLAGMTYEQYF. In nucleotides, the CDR3 is TGCAGTGCCCATAACCTACTAGCGGGGATGACCTACGAGCAGTACTTC.

To note about this clonotype: A much larger clone sits a single nucleotide away, making a read error possible. V is TRBV20-1 and J is TRBJ2-5, with 12 nucleotides matching TRBD2. V lost 3 bases and J lost 6; bases outside the gene matches: 11. This CDR3 is built from 16 residues. CDR1 is DFQATT and CDR2 is SNEGSKA in the germline V gene (reference sequence). The CDR3 region is CSASPSGGAWVKTQYF. CDR3 nucleotide sequence: TGCAGTGCTAGCCCTAGCGGGGGGGCCTGGGTCAAGACCCAGTACTTC.

There are a few counts of this clonotype. This chain uses TRBV3-1 with TRBJ2-5; D possibly corresponds to TRBD1 (5 bases). Germline loops: CDR1 LGHDT, CDR2 YNNKEL (reference sequence). This CDR3 is 15 amino acids long. V lost 4 bases, J lost 4 bases, and 16 bases lay in between. The CDR3 coding sequence is TGTGCCAGCAGCCGCCGGCCGACAGCGCGAGAGACCCAGTACTTC. This encodes CASSRRPTARETQYF.

J is TRBJ2-7 and V is TRBV5-1; TRBD1 matches at 7 bases. Germline CDR1 reads SGHRS; CDR2 reads YFSETQ. The ends lost 4 bases at V and 5 bases at J; junction bases unmatched: 6. The CDR3 spans 13 residues. CDR3 sequence reads: CASSTTTGNEQYF. Written as DNA, the CDR3 is TGCGCCAGCAGCACCACGACAGGGAACGAGCAGTACTTC.

Only a few counts were recorded for this clonotype. The chain has TRBV3-1 and TRBJ2-5, with 8 bases that match TRBD2. From germline, CDR1 is LGHDT and CDR2 YNNKEL (reference sequence). Germline trimming cut 0 bases from V and 2 bases from J; bases unmatched to any gene: 5. This CDR3 has 16 residues. CDR3 DNA sequence: TGTGCCAGCAGCCAAGACTCTAGCGGGTGGCAAGAGACCCAGTACTTC. The encoded protein is CASSQDSSGWQETQYF.

This clonotype was seen many times. This chain joins TRBV7-2 and TRBJ2-5; 9 positions match TRBD1. J gave up 5 bases and V 7 bases, and 8 bases lay outside the gene matches. This CDR3 is built from 14 residues. Germline V gene sequence: CDR1 SGHTA, CDR2 FQGNSA. The CDR3 bases are TGTGCCAGCAAGCCGGGACAGGGATGGGAGACCCAGTACTTC. This gives the protein CASKPGQGWETQYF.

This clonotype was observed many times. This rearrangement joins TRBV20-1 to TRBJ1-5; D possibly corresponds to TRBD1 (6 bases). The length of the CDR3 is 16 residues. The germline V gene encodes CDR1 DFQATT and CDR2 SNEGSKA (reference sequence). The V gene lost 1 base and the J gene lost 2 bases, with 15 bases spanning the gap. Here the CDR3 DNA reads TGCAGTGCTAGAGGAGGGTTGGGGGCCCGCAATCAGCCCCAGCATTTT. It specifies CSARGGLGARNQPQHF.

This clonotype showed up many times. V usage is TRBV27 and J usage is TRBJ2-5; the match to TRBD2 covers 7 bases. From germline, CDR1 is MNHEY and CDR2 SMNVEV (reference sequence). The CDR3 runs to 14 residues. V shed 7 bases, J shed 7 bases, and the junction held 12 bases outside the gene matches. The DNA of the CDR3 is TGTGCCAGCACCACCTCGGGGGGATGGGGGACCCAGTACTTC. This gives the protein CASTTSGGWGTQYF.

There are many counts of this clonotype. The chain links TRBV30 to TRBJ1-5; no firm D call. Germline V gene data show CDR1 as GTSNPN and CDR2 as SVGIG (reference sequence). The CDR3 has 15 amino acids. V lost 3 bases to trimming and J lost 6 bases, with 18 bases between them. The chain's CDR3 is CAWRGNGVMGQPQHF. The CDR3 DNA reads as TGTGCCTGGAGGGGGAACGGTGTAATGGGTCAGCCCCAGCATTTT. Using reference TRBV30 and TRBJ1-5 for the parts outside the CDR3, the full variable domain is SQTIHQWPATLVQPVGSPLSLECTVEGTSNPNLYWYRQAAGRGLQLLFYSVGIGQISSEVPQNLSASRPQDRQFILSSKKLLLSDSGFYLCAWRGNGVMGQPQHFGDGTRLSIL.

This clonotype was counted many times. The chain is built from TRBV12-3 or TRBV12-4 and TRBJ2-5; D is unclear. CDR3 length equals 13 residues. With 4 bases removed from V and 7 bases from J, the gap between germline ends came to 13 bases. CDR3 protein: CASSSGASPTQYF. The CDR3 DNA follows: TGTGCCAGCAGTTCAGGCGCTAGTCCGACCCAGTACTTC.